The 23 T cell receptor beta chains presented below share a single source sample, sequenced in a study of shared clonotypes between healthy human individuals. The method was immunoSEQ multiplex PCR; TCRdb's version includes in-frame clones alone and lacks a portion of them. The sample carries roughly 2.2 million clones, just under 95% recorded once. Sample: naive CD4+ T cells from PBMCs. Subset reported: CD45RA+ positively selected. The origin of the receptors is a man in his late teens or twenties in good health. Some clones in this sample may be carry-over from other donors' samples.

The chain recombines TRBV2 with TRBJ2-3; D perhaps matches TRBD1 (6 bases). Looked up from germline, CDR1 is SNHLY and CDR2 is FYNNEI. V gave up 4 bases and J gave up 4 bases, with 15 bases separating them. The CDR3 loop spans 15 amino acids. CDR3 protein: CASSVTRGGADTQYF. CDR3 nucleotides: TGTGCCAGCAGTGTCACCCGTGGGGGCGCAGATACGCAGTATTTT. The full variable domain, in which reference TRBV2 and TRBJ2-3 provide the parts outside the CDR3, is EPEVTQTPSHQVTQMGQEVILRCVPISNHLYFYWYRQILGQKVEFLVSFYNNEISEKSEIFDDQFSVERPDGSNFTLKIRSTKLEDSAMYFCASSVTRGGADTQYFGPGTRLTVL.

The chain combines TRBV5-4 with TRBJ1-1; D is possibly TRBD1 (5 bases). V was clipped by 5 bases and J by 0 bases, with 8 bases between them. The CDR3 consists of 13 residues. The germline gives CDR1 SGHNT, CDR2 YYREEE (reference sequence). The CDR3 DNA reads TGTGCCAGCAGGCCAGGGCTGAACACTGAAGCTTTCTTT. Encoded protein: CASRPGLNTEAFF.

V is TRBV5-6 and J is TRBJ1-2, with D hard to call. This CDR3 has 16 residues. CDR1 SGHDT and CDR2 YYEEEE come from the germline V gene. Trimming took off 6 bases at V and 0 bases at J, with 18 bases between the two ends. CDR3 region: CASTQVGRGANYGYTF. CDR3 in DNA: TGTGCCAGCACCCAAGTCGGTCGGGGAGCTAACTATGGCTACACCTTC.

In this sample, this clone turned up once. The rearrangement links TRBV2 to TRBJ1-2; a possible D gene is TRBD1 (6 bases). This CDR3 is 17 amino acids long. Germline V gives CDR1 SNHLY, CDR2 FYNNEI. V gave up 5 bases and J gave up 2 bases, with 21 bases separating them. Written as DNA, the CDR3 is TGTGCCAGCAGTCCCACCAGAAGGGGGGGGATCAACTATGGCTACACCTTC. It is translated as CASSPTRRGGINYGYTF.

The J gene is TRBJ1-5, the V gene TRBV15, with D possibly TRBD1 on 5 matching bases. The CDR3 spans 14 residues. Per the germline V gene, CDR1 is LNHNV and CDR2 is YYDKDF (reference sequence). V lost 8 bases and J 1 base, leaving 12 bases between the germline ends. DNA for the CDR3: TGTGCCACCTCGGGGACTGAGAGCAATCAGCCCCAGCATTTT. It specifies CATSGTESNQPQHF.

This clone is a singleton in its sample. V is TRBV6-6 and J is TRBJ2-1, with 7 bases that match TRBD2. Germline trimming cut 3 bases from V and 5 bases from J; bases unmatched to any gene: 1. The CDR3 runs to 13 residues. Germline values: CDR1 MNHNY, CDR2 SVGAGI (reference sequence). CDR3 region: CASSYAGDNEQFF. In nucleotides, the CDR3 is TGTGCCAGCAGTTATGCGGGAGACAATGAGCAGTTCTTC.

The V call is TRBV27, the J call TRBJ2-2; no clear D gene. Trimming took 3 bases from V and 7 from J, leaving 9 bases between them. The CDR3 loop spans 13 amino acids. Germline CDR1 is MNHEY and CDR2 is SMNVEV (reference sequence). The CDR3 loop is CASSLAGGGELFF. As DNA, the CDR3 is TGTGCCAGCAGTTTGGCAGGTGGCGGGGAGCTGTTTTTT.

The gene calls are TRBV7-6 and TRBJ2-2; D is uncertain. Germline V gene data show CDR1 as SGHVS and CDR2 as FNYEAQ. Trimming removed 1 base at V and 5 bases at J, with 2 bases between. The CDR3 is made up of 12 amino acids. CDR3 protein: CASSLGTGELFF. Written as DNA, the CDR3 is TGTGCCAGCAGCTTAGGTACCGGGGAGCTGTTTTTT.

A single count supports this clone. The chain recombines TRBV10-3 with TRBJ1-1; D is ambiguous. The CDR3 runs to 14 residues. Trimming took 2 bases from V and 3 from J, leaving 10 bases between them. CDR1 ENHRY and CDR2 SYGVKD come from the germline V gene. The DNA for the CDR3 is TGTGCCATCAGTGAGAGAGGACGGGACACTGAAGCTTTCTTT. Translating it yields CAISERGRDTEAFF.

The gene calls are TRBV5-6 and TRBJ2-7; 13 positions match TRBD2. Per the germline V gene, CDR1 is SGHDT and CDR2 is YYEEEE. The J segment lost 6 bases and the V segment lost 1 base, leaving 7 bases of the junction unmatched. The CDR3 sequence is 16 residues long. CDR3 in amino acids: CASSLIRLAGGPEQYF. The DNA for the CDR3 is TGTGCCAGCAGCTTGATTAGACTAGCGGGAGGACCCGAGCAGTACTTC.

This chain uses TRBV10-3 with TRBJ2-3, with a tentative D call TRBD2 (6 bases). Germline CDR1 is ENHRY and CDR2 is SYGVKD. The ends were cut back, 8 bases at V and 6 bases at J, with 15 bases in the middle. This CDR3 has 13 residues. Here the CDR3 DNA reads TGTGCCATCCTGGGGGGACCGACGGATACGCAGTATTTT. Translated: CAILGGPTDTQYF.

The V gene is TRBV28, the J gene TRBJ2-5; TRBD2 aligns across 14 bases. V lost 6 bases and J lost 5; bases outside the gene matches: 8. Looked up from germline, CDR1 is MDHEN and CDR2 is SYDVKM. CDR3 size: 16 residues. For the CDR3, the DNA is TGTGCCAGCAGCGTTAGGGGACTAGCGGGAGCGGAGACCCAGTACTTC. It yields the protein CASSVRGLAGAETQYF.

The chain links TRBV28 to TRBJ2-5; perhaps D is TRBD1 or TRBD2 (5 bases each). From germline, CDR1 is MDHEN and CDR2 SYDVKM. The CDR3 loop spans 12 amino acids. V gave up 4 bases and J gave up 9 bases, with 12 bases separating them. CDR3 nucleotide sequence: TGTGCCAGCAGTTCCTCGGTGGGGGCCCAGTACTTC. It specifies CASSSSVGAQYF.

This clone has more than one count but fewer than ten. V and J are TRBV2 and TRBJ1-1; D is possibly TRBD1 (6 bases). Trimming removed 9 bases from V and 8 bases from J, with 16 bases in between. CDR3 length: 12 amino acids. CDR1 is SNHLY and CDR2 is FYNNEI in the germline V gene. The CDR3 region has the DNA TGTGCCAGGATGGGGGGCGGCGGCGAAGCTTTCTTT. It codes for CARMGGGGEAFF.

V gene TRBV6-1 combines with J gene TRBJ2-3, with a weak D call TRBD1 (6 bases). V was pared by 4 bases and J by 0 bases, with 8 bases between. The CDR3 is 14 amino acids. In germline, CDR1 is MNHNS, CDR2 SASEGT. The CDR3 coding sequence is TGTGCCAGCAGTGCGGACAGAAGCACAGATACGCAGTATTTT. Translation: CASSADRSTDTQYF.

This chain uses TRBV27 with TRBJ1-5; D remains unclear. Germline CDR1 reads MNHEY; CDR2 reads SMNVEV (reference sequence). Trimming stripped 2 bases from V and 2 bases from J, with 10 bases between. The CDR3 consists of 15 residues. CDR3: CASSLNIGGNQPQHF. The CDR3 DNA reads TGTGCCAGCAGTTTAAATATCGGGGGCAATCAGCCCCAGCATTTT.

This chain links TRBV29-1 with TRBJ1-2, with TRBD1 matching 8 bases. The CDR3 length is 13 residues. V lost 5 bases and J lost 3; bases outside the gene matches: 5. CDR1 and CDR2 (germline): SQVTM, ANQGSEA. CDR3 amino acids: CSVSDRVDYGYTF. For the CDR3, the DNA is TGCAGCGTTTCGGACAGGGTCGACTATGGCTACACCTTC.

This chain joins TRBV12-5 and TRBJ2-1, with TRBD2 identical over 7 bases. CDR1 and CDR2 from the germline V gene are LGHNT and FRNRAP. V lost 6 bases, J lost 2 bases, and 4 bases stayed unmatched. The CDR3 runs to 14 residues. CDR3 loop: CASGGRNTYNEQFF. CDR3 DNA sequence: TGTGCTAGTGGCGGGAGGAACACCTACAATGAGCAGTTCTTC.

The gene calls are TRBV7-3 and TRBJ2-5, with D possibly TRBD1 on 6 matching bases. Trimming stripped 5 bases from V and 1 base from J, with 11 bases between. Per the germline V gene, CDR1 is SGHTA and CDR2 is FQGTGA. The CDR3 is 14 residues long. The CDR3: CASSPQGVQETQYF. The CDR3, as DNA: TGTGCCAGCAGCCCACAGGGTGTCCAAGAGACCCAGTACTTC.

CDR3 sequence (DNA): TGCGCCAGCAGCGTTGGGGGAACAGCGACGGTTTATGGCTACACCTTC. It encodes CASSVGGTATVYGYTF. The rearrangement links TRBV5-1 to TRBJ1-2, with TRBD1 as a possible D gene (5 bases). Germline V gives CDR1 SGHRS, CDR2 YFSETQ. Between the trimmed V and J ends, which lost 4 bases and 5 bases, there was a span of 21 bases. The CDR3 consists of 16 residues.

The chain is built from TRBV2 and TRBJ2-5, with 8 bases that match TRBD1. V lost 8 bases, J lost 4 bases, and 12 bases stayed unmatched. The CDR3 contains 15 residues. Germline assignment: CDR1 SNHLY and CDR2 FYNNEI. The CDR3 loop reads CASGEDRVGGETQYF. In DNA, the CDR3 is TGTGCCAGCGGGGAGGACAGGGTGGGAGGAGAGACCCAGTACTTC.

V usage is TRBV2 and J usage is TRBJ1-1, with 7 positions matching TRBD1. V was pared by 11 bases and J by 1 base, with 10 bases of the junction left unmatched. CDR3 length equals 14 residues. Per the germline V gene, CDR1 is SNHLY and CDR2 is FYNNEI. Here the CDR3 DNA reads TGTGCCTCTTTCCTTAGGGGGCGGAACACTGAAGCTTTCTTT. This encodes CASFLRGRNTEAFF.

The rearrangement uses TRBV6-5 and TRBJ1-2; no clear D gene. The ends were cut back, 0 bases at V and 0 bases at J, with 11 bases in the middle. Germline V gene lookup returns CDR1 MNHEY and CDR2 SVGAGI. CDR3 length: 16 residues. The CDR3 DNA sequence: TGTGCCAGCAGTTACTCGTCAACATATCCTAACTATGGCTACACCTTC. As protein: CASSYSSTYPNYGYTF.